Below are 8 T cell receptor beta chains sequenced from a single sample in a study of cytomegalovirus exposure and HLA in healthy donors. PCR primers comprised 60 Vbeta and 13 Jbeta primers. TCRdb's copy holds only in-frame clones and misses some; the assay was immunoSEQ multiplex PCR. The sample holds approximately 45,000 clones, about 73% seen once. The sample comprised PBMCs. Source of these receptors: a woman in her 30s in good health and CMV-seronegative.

The CDR3 here is CASSGEEGLRSYNEQFF. CDR3 in DNA: TGTGCCAGCAGTGGGGAGGAGGGCCTTCGCTCCTACAATGAGCAGTTCTTC. V is TRBV2 and J is TRBJ2-1, with D possibly matching TRBD2 (6 bases). The ends were cut back, 4 bases at V and 0 bases at J, with 16 bases in the middle. The CDR3 spans 17 residues. Germline lookup yields CDR1 SNHLY and CDR2 FYNNEI. Full variable domain (rest looked up from reference TRBV2 and TRBJ2-1): EPEVTQTPSHQVTQMGQEVILRCVPISNHLYFYWYRQILGQKVEFLVSFYNNEISEKSEIFDDQFSVERPDGSNFTLKIRSTKLEDSAMYFCASSGEEGLRSYNEQFFGPGTRLTVL.

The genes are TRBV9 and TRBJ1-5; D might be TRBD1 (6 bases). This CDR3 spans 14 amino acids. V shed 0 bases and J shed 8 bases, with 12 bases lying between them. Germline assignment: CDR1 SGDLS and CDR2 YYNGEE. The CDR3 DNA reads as TGTGCCAGCAGCGTAGCAGGGGATAGGGAGCCCCAGCATTTT. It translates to CASSVAGDREPQHF.

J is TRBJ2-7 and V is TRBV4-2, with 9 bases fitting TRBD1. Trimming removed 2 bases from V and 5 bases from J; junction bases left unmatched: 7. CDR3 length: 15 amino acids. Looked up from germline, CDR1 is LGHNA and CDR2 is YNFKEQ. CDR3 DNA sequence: TGTGCCAGCAGCCAACCACAGGGGGCAGTTGACGAGCAGTACTTC. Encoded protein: CASSQPQGAVDEQYF.

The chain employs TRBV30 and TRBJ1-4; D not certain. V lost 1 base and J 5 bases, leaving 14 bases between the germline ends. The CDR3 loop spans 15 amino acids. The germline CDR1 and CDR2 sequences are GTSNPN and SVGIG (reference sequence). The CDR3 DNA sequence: TGTGCCTGGAGTGAAATCCCGGGATTAAATGAAAAACTGTTTTTT. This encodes CAWSEIPGLNEKLFF.

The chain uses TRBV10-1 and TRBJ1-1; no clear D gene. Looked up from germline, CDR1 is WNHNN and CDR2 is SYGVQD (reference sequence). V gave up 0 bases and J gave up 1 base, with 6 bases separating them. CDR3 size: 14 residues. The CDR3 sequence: CASSESSGNTEAFF. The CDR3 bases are TGCGCCAGCAGTGAGTCGAGTGGGAACACTGAAGCTTTCTTT.

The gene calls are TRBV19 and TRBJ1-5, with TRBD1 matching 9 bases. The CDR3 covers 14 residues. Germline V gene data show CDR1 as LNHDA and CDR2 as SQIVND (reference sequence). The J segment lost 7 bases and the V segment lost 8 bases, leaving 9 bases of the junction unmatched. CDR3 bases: TGTGCCAGTTCAACCACAGGGGGCCGACAGCCCCAGCATTTT. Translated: CASSTTGGRQPQHF.

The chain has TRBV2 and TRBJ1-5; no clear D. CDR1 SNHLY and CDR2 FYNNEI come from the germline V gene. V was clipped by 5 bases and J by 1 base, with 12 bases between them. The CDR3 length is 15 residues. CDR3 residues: CASSQVGRSNQPQHF. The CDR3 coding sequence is TGTGCCAGCAGTCAGGTCGGGAGGAGCAATCAGCCCCAGCATTTT.

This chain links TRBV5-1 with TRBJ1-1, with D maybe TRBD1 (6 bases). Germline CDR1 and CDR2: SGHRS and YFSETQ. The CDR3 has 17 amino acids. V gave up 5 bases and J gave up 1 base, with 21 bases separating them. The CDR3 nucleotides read TGCGCCAGCAGTTGGGACGCAGGGGAAGGACGGAACACTGAAGCTTTCTTT. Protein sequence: CASSWDAGEGRNTEAFF.